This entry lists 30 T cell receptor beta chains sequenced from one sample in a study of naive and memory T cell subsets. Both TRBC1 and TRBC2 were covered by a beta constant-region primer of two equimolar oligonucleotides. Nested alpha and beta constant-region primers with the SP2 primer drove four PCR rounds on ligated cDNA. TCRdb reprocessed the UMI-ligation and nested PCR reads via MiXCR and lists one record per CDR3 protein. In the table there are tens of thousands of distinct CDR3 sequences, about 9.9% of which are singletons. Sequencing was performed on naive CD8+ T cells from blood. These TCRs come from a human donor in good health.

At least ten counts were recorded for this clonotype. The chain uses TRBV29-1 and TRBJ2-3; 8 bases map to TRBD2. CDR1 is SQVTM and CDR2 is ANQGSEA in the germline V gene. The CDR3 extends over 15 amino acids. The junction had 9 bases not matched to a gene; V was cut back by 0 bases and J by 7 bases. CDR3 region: CSVEDRQREWNTQYF. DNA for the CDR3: TGCAGCGTTGAAGATCGCCAGCGGGAGTGGAATACGCAGTATTTT.

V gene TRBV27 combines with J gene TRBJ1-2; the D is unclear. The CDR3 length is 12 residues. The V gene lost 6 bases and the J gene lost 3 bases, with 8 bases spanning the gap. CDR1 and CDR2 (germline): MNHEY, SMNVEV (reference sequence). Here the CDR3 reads CASSDRDYGYTF. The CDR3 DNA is TGTGCCAGCAGCGACCGAGACTATGGCTACACCTTC.

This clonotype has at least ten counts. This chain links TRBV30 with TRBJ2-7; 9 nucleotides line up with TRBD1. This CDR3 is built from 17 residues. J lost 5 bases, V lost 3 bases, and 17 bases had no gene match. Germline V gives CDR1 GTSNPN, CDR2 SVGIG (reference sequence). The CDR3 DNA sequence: TGTGCCTGGAGGAGCGACCGGGGACAGGGACGTAAGGACGAGCAGTACTTC. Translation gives CAWRSDRGQGRKDEQYF.

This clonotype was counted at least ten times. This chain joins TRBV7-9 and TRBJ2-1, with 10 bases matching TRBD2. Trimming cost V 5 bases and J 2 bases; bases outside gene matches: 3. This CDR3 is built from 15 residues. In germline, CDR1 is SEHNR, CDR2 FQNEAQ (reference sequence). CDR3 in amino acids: CASSLGLAAYNEQFF. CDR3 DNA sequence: TGTGCCAGCAGCCTCGGACTAGCGGCCTACAATGAGCAGTTCTTC.

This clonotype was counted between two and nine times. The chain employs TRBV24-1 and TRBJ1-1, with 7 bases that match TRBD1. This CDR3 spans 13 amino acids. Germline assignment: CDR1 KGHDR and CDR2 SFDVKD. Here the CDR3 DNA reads TGTGCAGCCAGGGGGAGGGCGAACACTGAAGCTTTCTTT. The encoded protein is CAARGRANTEAFF.

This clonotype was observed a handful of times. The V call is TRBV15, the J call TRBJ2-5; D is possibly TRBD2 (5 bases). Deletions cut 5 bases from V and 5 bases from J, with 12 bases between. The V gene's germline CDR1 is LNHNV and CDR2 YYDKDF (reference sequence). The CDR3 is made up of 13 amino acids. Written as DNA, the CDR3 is TGTGCCACCAGCCGAGGGTGGTCGGAGACCCAGTACTTC. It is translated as CATSRGWSETQYF.

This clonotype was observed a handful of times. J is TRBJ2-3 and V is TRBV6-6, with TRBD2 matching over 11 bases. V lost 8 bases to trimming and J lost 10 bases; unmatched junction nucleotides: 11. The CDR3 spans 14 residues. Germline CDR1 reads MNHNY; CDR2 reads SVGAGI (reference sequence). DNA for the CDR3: TGTGCCAGCCAAGTAGGGCTAGCGGGAGGACCGCAGTATTTT. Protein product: CASQVGLAGGPQYF.

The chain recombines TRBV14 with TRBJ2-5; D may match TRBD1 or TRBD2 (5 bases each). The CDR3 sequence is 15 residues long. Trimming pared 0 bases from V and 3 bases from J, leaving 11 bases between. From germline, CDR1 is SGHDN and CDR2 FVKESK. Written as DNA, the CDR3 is TGTGCCAGCAGCCAAGACAGGGACGAGGAAGAGACCCAGTACTTC. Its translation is CASSQDRDEEETQYF.

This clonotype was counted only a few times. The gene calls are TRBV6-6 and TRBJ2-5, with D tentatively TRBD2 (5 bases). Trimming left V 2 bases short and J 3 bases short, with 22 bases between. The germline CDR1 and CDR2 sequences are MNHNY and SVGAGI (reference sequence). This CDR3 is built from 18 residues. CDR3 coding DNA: TGTGCCAGCAGTTACGGGTCCTGGGGATTCACGGGGAAAGAGACCCAGTACTTC. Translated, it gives CASSYGSWGFTGKETQYF.

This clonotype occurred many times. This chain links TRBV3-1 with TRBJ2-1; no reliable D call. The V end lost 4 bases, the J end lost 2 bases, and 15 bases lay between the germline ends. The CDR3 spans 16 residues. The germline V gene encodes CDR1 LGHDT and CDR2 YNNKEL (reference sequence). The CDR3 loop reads CASSREVAVAYNEQFF. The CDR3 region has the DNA TGTGCCAGCAGCCGAGAGGTCGCTGTAGCCTACAATGAGCAGTTCTTC.

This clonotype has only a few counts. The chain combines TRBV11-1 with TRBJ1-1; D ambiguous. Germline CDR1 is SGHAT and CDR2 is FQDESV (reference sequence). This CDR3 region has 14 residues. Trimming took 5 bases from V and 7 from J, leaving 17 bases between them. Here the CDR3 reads CASSPSEDRYEAFF. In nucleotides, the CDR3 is TGTGCCAGCAGCCCCTCCGAAGACCGTTATGAAGCTTTCTTT. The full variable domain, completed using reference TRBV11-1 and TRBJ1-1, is EAEVAQSPRYKITEKSQAVAFWCDPISGHATLYWYRQILGQGPELLVQFQDESVVDDSQLPKDRFSAERLKGVDSTLKIQPAELGDSAMYLCASSPSEDRYEAFFGQGTRLTVV.

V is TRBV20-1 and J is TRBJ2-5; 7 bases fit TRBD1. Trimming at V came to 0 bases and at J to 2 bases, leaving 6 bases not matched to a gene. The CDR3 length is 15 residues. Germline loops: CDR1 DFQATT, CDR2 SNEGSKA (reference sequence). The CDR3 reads CSARDQGQLQETQYF. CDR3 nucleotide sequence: TGCAGTGCTAGAGATCAGGGACAGCTACAAGAGACCCAGTACTTC.

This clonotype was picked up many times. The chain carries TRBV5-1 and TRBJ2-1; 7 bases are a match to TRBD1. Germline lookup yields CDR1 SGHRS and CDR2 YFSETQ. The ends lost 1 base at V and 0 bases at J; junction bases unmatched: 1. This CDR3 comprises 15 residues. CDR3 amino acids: CASSLNRGSYNEQFF. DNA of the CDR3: TGCGCCAGCAGCTTGAACAGGGGCTCCTACAATGAGCAGTTCTTC.

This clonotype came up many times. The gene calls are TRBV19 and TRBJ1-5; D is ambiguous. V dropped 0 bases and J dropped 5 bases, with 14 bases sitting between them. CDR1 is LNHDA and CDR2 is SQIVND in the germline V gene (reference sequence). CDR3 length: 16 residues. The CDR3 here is CASSIESAGFYQPQHF. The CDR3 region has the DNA TGTGCCAGTAGTATAGAATCGGCAGGTTTTTATCAGCCCCAGCATTTT.

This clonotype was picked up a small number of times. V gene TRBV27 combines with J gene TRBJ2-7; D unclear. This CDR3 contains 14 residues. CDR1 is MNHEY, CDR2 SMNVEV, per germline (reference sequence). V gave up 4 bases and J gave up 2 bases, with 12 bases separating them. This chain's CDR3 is CASSWITVTYEQYF. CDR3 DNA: TGTGCCAGCAGTTGGATTACAGTCACCTACGAGCAGTACTTC.

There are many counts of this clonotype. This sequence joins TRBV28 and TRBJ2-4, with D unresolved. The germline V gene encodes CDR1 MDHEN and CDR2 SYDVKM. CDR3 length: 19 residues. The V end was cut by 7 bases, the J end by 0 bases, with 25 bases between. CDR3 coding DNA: TGTGCCAGCACCGACTTTCCCCCCAAAACAGTTCTAGCCAAAAACATTCAGTACTTC. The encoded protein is CASTDFPPKTVLAKNIQYF.

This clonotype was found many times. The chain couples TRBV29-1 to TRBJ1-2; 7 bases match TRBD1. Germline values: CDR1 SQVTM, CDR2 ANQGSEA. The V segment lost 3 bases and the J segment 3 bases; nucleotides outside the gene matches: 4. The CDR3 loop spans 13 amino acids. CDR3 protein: CSVEYRGDYGYTF. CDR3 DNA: TGCAGCGTTGAGTACAGGGGTGACTATGGCTACACCTTC.

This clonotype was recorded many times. The CDR3 DNA reads TGTGCCTGGAGAGGGGAGACAGGAAAAACTGAAGCTTTCTTT. As protein: CAWRGETGKTEAFF. The V gene is TRBV30, the J gene TRBJ1-1; the D gene is possibly TRBD1 (6 bases). The CDR3 totals 14 residues. CDR1 GTSNPN and CDR2 SVGIG come from the germline V gene (reference sequence). V was pared by 3 bases and J by 5 bases, with 16 bases between.

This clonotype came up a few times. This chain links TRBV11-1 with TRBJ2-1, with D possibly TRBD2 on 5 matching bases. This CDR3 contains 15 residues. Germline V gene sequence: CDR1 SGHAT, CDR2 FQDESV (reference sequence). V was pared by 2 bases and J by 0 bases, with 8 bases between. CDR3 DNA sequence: TGTGCCAGCAGCTTATCGGAGGCCTCCTACAATGAGCAGTTCTTC. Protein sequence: CASSLSEASYNEQFF.

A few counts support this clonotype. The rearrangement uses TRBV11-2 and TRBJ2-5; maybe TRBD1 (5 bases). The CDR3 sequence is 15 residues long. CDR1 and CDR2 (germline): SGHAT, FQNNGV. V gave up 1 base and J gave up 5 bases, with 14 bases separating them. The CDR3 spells CASSLGGGSRETQYF. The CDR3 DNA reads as TGTGCCAGCAGCTTAGGGGGCGGCAGCAGGGAGACCCAGTACTTC.

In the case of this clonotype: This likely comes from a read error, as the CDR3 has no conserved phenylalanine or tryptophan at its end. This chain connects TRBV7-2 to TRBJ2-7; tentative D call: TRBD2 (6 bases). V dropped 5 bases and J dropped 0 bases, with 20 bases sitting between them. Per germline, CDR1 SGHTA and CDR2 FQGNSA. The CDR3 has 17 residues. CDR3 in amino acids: CASSPPGGAPFSYEQYS. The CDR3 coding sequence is TGTGCCAGCAGCCCTCCCGGGGGAGCGCCCTTCTCCTACGAGCAGTACTCC.

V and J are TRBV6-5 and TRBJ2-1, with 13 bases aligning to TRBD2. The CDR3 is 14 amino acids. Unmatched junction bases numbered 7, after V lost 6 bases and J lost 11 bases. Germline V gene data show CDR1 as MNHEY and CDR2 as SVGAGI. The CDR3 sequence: CASSSGLAGDQQFF. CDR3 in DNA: TGTGCCAGCAGCTCCGGACTAGCGGGAGATCAGCAGTTCTTC.

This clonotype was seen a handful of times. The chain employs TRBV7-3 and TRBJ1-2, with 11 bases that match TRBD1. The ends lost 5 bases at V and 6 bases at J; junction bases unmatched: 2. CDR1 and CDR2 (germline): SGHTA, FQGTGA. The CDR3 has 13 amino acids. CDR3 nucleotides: TGTGCCAGCAGCGAGGACAGGGGGCATGGCTACACCTTC. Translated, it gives CASSEDRGHGYTF. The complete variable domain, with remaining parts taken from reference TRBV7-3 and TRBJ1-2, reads GAGVSQTPSNKVTEKGKYVELRCDPISGHTALYWYRQSLGQGPEFLIYFQGTGAADDSGLPNDRFFAVRPEGSVSTLKIQRTERGDSAVYLCASSEDRGHGYTFGSGTRLTVV.

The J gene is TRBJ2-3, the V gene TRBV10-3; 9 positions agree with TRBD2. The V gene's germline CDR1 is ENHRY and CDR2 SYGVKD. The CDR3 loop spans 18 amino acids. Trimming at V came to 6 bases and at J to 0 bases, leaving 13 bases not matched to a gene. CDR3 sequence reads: CAIRIAGVGPLSTDTQYF. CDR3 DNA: TGTGCCATCAGAATAGCGGGAGTCGGACCCCTAAGCACAGATACGCAGTATTTT.

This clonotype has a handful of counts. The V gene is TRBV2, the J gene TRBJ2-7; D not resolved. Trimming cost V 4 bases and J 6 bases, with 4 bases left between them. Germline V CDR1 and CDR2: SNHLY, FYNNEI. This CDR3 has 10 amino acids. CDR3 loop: CASSGGEQYF. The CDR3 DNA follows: TGTGCCAGCAGTGGGGGCGAGCAGTACTTC.

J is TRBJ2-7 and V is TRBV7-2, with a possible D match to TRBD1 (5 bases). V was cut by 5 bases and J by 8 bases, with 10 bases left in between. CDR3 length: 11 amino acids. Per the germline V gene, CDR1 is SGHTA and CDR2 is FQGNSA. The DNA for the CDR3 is TGTGCCAGCAGCCTGGGGCGTAAGCAGTACTTC. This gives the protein CASSLGRKQYF.

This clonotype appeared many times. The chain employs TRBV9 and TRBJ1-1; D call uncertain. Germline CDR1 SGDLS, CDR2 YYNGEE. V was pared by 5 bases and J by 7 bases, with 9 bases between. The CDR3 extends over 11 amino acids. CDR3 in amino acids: CASRAANEAFF. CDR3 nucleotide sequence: TGTGCCAGCAGGGCAGCCAATGAAGCTTTCTTT.

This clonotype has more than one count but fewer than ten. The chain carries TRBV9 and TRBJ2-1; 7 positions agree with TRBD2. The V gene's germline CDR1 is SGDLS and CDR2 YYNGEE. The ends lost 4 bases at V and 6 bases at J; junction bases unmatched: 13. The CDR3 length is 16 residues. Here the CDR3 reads CASSTRRGSTVNEQFF. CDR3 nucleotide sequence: TGTGCCAGCAGCACCCGGCGGGGGAGTACGGTCAATGAGCAGTTCTTC. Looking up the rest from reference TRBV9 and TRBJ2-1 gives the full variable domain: DSGVTQTPKHLITATGQRVTLRCSPRSGDLSVYWYQQSLDQGLQFLIQYYNGEERAKGNILERFSAQQFPDLHSELNLSSLELGDSALYFCASSTRRGSTVNEQFFGPGTRLTVL.

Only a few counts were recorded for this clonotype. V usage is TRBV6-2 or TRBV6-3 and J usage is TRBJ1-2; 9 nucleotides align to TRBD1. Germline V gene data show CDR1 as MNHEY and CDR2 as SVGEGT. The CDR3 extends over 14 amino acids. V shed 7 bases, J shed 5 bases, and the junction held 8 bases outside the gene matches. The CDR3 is CASTLRTGVYGYTF. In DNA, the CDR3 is TGTGCCAGCACCCTACGGACAGGGGTATATGGCTACACCTTC.

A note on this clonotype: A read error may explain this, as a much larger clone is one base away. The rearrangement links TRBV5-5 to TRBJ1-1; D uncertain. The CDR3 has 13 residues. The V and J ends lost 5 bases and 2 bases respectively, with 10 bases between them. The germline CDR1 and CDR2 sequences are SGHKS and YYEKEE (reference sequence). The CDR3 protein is CASSYESNTEAFF. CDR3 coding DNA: TGTGCCAGCAGTTACGAGTCTAACACTGAAGCTTTCTTT.